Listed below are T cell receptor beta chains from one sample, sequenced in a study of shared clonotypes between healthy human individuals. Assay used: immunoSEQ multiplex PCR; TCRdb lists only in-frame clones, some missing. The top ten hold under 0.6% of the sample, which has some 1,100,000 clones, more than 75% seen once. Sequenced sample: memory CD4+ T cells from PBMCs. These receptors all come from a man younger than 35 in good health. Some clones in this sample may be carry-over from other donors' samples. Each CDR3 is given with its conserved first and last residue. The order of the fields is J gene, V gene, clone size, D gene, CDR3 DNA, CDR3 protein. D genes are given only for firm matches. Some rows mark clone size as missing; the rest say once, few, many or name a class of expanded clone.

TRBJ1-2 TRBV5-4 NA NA TGTGCCAGCAGCTCGACGGGTGACTATGGCTACACCTTC CASSSTGDYGYTF
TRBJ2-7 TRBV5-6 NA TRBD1 TGTGCCAGCAGCTTTAAAGGGGCAGGGGGCGCCTACGAGCAGTACTTC CASSFKGAGGAYEQYF
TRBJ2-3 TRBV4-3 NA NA TGCGCCAGCAGCATGACAGGCACAGATACGCAGTATTTT CASSMTGTDTQYF
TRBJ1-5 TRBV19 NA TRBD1 TGTGCCAGTACCCTGGGGACAGTTCGTAGCAATCAGCCCCAGCATTTT CASTLGTVRSNQPQHF
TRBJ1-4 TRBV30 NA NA TGTGCCTGGGGGACACCTGGGGGTGAAAAACTGTTTTTT CAWGTPGGEKLFF
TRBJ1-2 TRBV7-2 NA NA TGTGCCAGCAGCTTGCACCCCTCTGGATCTAACTATGGCTACACCTTC CASSLHPSGSNYGYTF
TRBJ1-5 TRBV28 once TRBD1 TGTGCCAGCAGATCCGTCGGACAGGGTTACAATCAGCCCCAGCATTTT CASRSVGQGYNQPQHF
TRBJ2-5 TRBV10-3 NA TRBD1 TGTGCCACCAAGACAGGGGGCCAAGAGACCCAGTACTTC CATKTGGQETQYF
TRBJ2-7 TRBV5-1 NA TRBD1 TGCGCCAGCAACACAGGGGGCCACGAGCAGTACTTC CASNTGGHEQYF
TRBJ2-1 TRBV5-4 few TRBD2 TGTGCCAGCAGCTTGGTAGGGACTAGCAATGAGCAGTTCTTC CASSLVGTSNEQFF
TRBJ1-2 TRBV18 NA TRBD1 TGTGCCAGCTCACCACGGAGGGACAGGGTCCCTCATGGCTACACCTTC CASSPRRDRVPHGYTF
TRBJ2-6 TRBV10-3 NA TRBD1 TGTGCCATCAGTGATCCGGGACAGGGGACTGGGGCCAACGTCCTGACTTTC CAISDPGQGTGANVLTF
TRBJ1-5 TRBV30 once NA TGTGCCTGGAGTGTACTGGGAGATAGCAATCAGCCCCAGCATTTT CAWSVLGDSNQPQHF